Listed below are T cell receptor beta chains from one sample, sequenced in a study of blood T cell repertoires in COVID-19. The repertoire was sequenced with immunoSEQ multiplex PCR; TCRdb's copy has only in-frame clones and lacks some. Found here are approximately 350,000 clones, almost 90% of them singletons; the top ten hold around 7.9%. The sequenced sample consisted of peripheral blood. These receptors originate from a woman aged 65 to 85 with COVID-19, enrolled during active disease. CDR3s include the opening cysteine and the closing phenylalanine or tryptophan. A D gene is named only where the DNA matches it firmly. Size values are once, few and many counts, or a class for expanded clones, and some rows have none.

cdr3_length: 15; j_call: TRBJ2-3; clone_size: NA; v_call: TRBV24-1; d_call: TRBD2; cdr3_nt: TGTGCCACCAGTGATCCGCGGACTAGCGGGGATACGCAGTATTTT; cdr3_aa: CATSDPRTSGDTQYF
cdr3_length: 14; j_call: TRBJ2-7; clone_size: NA; v_call: TRBV24-1; d_call: NA; cdr3_nt: TGTGCCACCAGTGATAGACAGAGCTCCTACGAGCAGTACTTC; cdr3_aa: CATSDRQSSYEQYF
cdr3_length: 13; j_call: TRBJ2-7; clone_size: NA; v_call: TRBV2; d_call: TRBD1; cdr3_nt: TGTGCCAGCAGAGTCAATACAGGGGCCGAGCAGTACTTC; cdr3_aa: CASRVNTGAEQYF
cdr3_length: 14; j_call: TRBJ1-1; clone_size: NA; v_call: TRBV4-3; d_call: TRBD1; cdr3_nt: TGCGCCAGCAGCGTAGGACAGGGGAACACTGAAGCTTTCTTT; cdr3_aa: CASSVGQGNTEAFF
cdr3_length: 15; j_call: TRBJ2-7; clone_size: NA; v_call: TRBV6-2/TRBV6-3; d_call: TRBD2; cdr3_nt: TGTGCCAGCAGTTCGTCGGCTAGCGGGGGTTACGAGCAGTACTTC; cdr3_aa: CASSSSASGGYEQYF
cdr3_length: 13; j_call: TRBJ1-2; clone_size: NA; v_call: TRBV5-1; d_call: NA; cdr3_nt: TGCGCCAGCAGCTCGAACACAAACTATGGCTACACCTTC; cdr3_aa: CASSSNTNYGYTF
cdr3_length: 15; j_call: TRBJ2-7; clone_size: NA; v_call: TRBV6-5; d_call: NA; cdr3_nt: TGTGCCAGCAGCGCCGACGGCTCAGGTGGCTACGAGCAGTACTTC; cdr3_aa: CASSADGSGGYEQYF
cdr3_length: 15; j_call: TRBJ2-3; clone_size: NA; v_call: TRBV5-6; d_call: NA; cdr3_nt: TGTGCCAGCAGCTTGACCAGGGCCAGCACAGATACGCAGTATTTT; cdr3_aa: CASSLTRASTDTQYF
cdr3_length: 16; j_call: TRBJ2-5; clone_size: NA; v_call: TRBV18; d_call: TRBD2; cdr3_nt: TGTGCCAGCTCACCACTAGCGGGGGGTACTGGGGAGACCCAGTACTTC; cdr3_aa: CASSPLAGGTGETQYF
cdr3_length: 16; j_call: TRBJ1-2; clone_size: NA; v_call: TRBV28; d_call: TRBD1; cdr3_nt: TGTGCCAGCAGTTTGGGGGCAGGGGGCGAAGACTATGGCTACACCTTC; cdr3_aa: CASSLGAGGEDYGYTF
cdr3_length: 13; j_call: TRBJ2-7; clone_size: NA; v_call: TRBV4-2; d_call: NA; cdr3_nt: TGTGCCAGCAGCCCGGCGGAATCCTACGAGCAGTACTTC; cdr3_aa: CASSPAESYEQYF
cdr3_length: 17; j_call: TRBJ1-3; clone_size: NA; v_call: TRBV5-4; d_call: NA; cdr3_nt: TGTGCCAGCAGCGTCGGTGGACAGTCCTTCGTTGGAAACACCATATATTTT; cdr3_aa: CASSVGGQSFVGNTIYF
cdr3_length: 15; j_call: TRBJ1-1; clone_size: NA; v_call: TRBV24-1; d_call: TRBD1; cdr3_nt: TGTGCCACCAGTGAGGGGGGACAGGGCAACACTGAAGCTTTCTTT; cdr3_aa: CATSEGGQGNTEAFF
cdr3_length: 16; j_call: TRBJ2-3; clone_size: once; v_call: TRBV7-2; d_call: TRBD2; cdr3_nt: TGTGCCAGCAGACCAAGACTAGCGGGGAGCACAGATACGCAGTATTTT; cdr3_aa: CASRPRLAGSTDTQYF
cdr3_length: 16; j_call: TRBJ2-3; clone_size: NA; v_call: TRBV30; d_call: NA; cdr3_nt: TGTGCCTGGAGTTCGTCGCGAGGGAGGAGCACAGATACGCAGTATTTT; cdr3_aa: CAWSSSRGRSTDTQYF
cdr3_length: 15; j_call: TRBJ2-5; clone_size: NA; v_call: TRBV5-1; d_call: TRBD1; cdr3_nt: TGCGCCAGCAGCCAGGGACAGGGAGGAGTAGAGACCCAGTACTTC; cdr3_aa: CASSQGQGGVETQYF
cdr3_length: 16; j_call: TRBJ2-1; clone_size: few; v_call: TRBV12-2; d_call: NA; cdr3_nt: TGTGCAAGTCGCTTAGATTGCGGCAGCTCCTACAATGAGCAGTTCTTC; cdr3_aa: CASRLDCGSSYNEQFF
cdr3_length: 13; j_call: TRBJ2-2; clone_size: NA; v_call: TRBV19; d_call: NA; cdr3_nt: TGTGCCAGTAGTATAGGAGGCCCCGGGGAGCTGTTTTTT; cdr3_aa: CASSIGGPGELFF
cdr3_length: 14; j_call: TRBJ2-5; clone_size: NA; v_call: TRBV7-2; d_call: NA; cdr3_nt: TGTGCCAGCAGGCCAACTACTAGACTCGAGACCCAGTACTTC; cdr3_aa: CASRPTTRLETQYF
cdr3_length: 14; j_call: TRBJ2-3; clone_size: NA; v_call: TRBV6-2/TRBV6-3; d_call: TRBD2; cdr3_nt: TGTGCCAGCAGTTACCATCCTAGCGGGGATACGCAGTATTTT; cdr3_aa: CASSYHPSGDTQYF
cdr3_length: 15; j_call: TRBJ1-1; clone_size: NA; v_call: TRBV30; d_call: NA; cdr3_nt: TGTGCCTGGAGTTCCCTCCGGGACAAAAACACTGAAGCTTTCTTT; cdr3_aa: CAWSSLRDKNTEAFF
cdr3_length: 15; j_call: TRBJ2-3; clone_size: NA; v_call: TRBV7-9; d_call: TRBD2; cdr3_nt: TGTGCCAGCAGCTTAACCGCGGGGGGATGGGATACGCAGTATTTT; cdr3_aa: CASSLTAGGWDTQYF
cdr3_length: 17; j_call: TRBJ2-3; clone_size: NA; v_call: TRBV9; d_call: TRBD2; cdr3_nt: TGTGCCAGCAGCGATTCGACTAGCGGGGGGTACACAGATACGCAGTATTTT; cdr3_aa: CASSDSTSGGYTDTQYF
cdr3_length: 17; j_call: TRBJ2-2; clone_size: NA; v_call: TRBV11-2; d_call: NA; cdr3_nt: TGTGCCAGCAGCTTAGTAATGCGGGGGCGGAACACCGGGGAGCTGTTTTTT; cdr3_aa: CASSLVMRGRNTGELFF
cdr3_length: 13; j_call: TRBJ1-1; clone_size: NA; v_call: TRBV30; d_call: NA; cdr3_nt: TGTGCCTGGGGAACAGGGACGAACACTGAAGCTTTCTTT; cdr3_aa: CAWGTGTNTEAFF
cdr3_length: 13; j_call: TRBJ1-3; clone_size: NA; v_call: TRBV7-9; d_call: NA; cdr3_nt: TGTGCCAGCAGCCCCTACGCTGGAAACACCATATATTTT; cdr3_aa: CASSPYAGNTIYF
cdr3_length: 15; j_call: TRBJ1-1; clone_size: NA; v_call: TRBV9; d_call: TRBD1; cdr3_nt: TGTGCCAGCAGCCCGAGACAGGGGGCGTACACTGAAGCTTTCTTT; cdr3_aa: CASSPRQGAYTEAFF
cdr3_length: 17; j_call: TRBJ1-2; clone_size: NA; v_call: TRBV29-1; d_call: TRBD1; cdr3_nt: TGCAGCGTTGAAGAGATTTTCGGGACGGGACAGCTCTATGGCTACACCTTC; cdr3_aa: CSVEEIFGTGQLYGYTF
cdr3_length: 12; j_call: TRBJ1-5; clone_size: NA; v_call: TRBV6-5; d_call: NA; cdr3_nt: TGTGCCAGCAGGGCTAGCAATCAGCCCCAGCATTTT; cdr3_aa: CASRASNQPQHF
cdr3_length: 13; j_call: TRBJ1-1; clone_size: NA; v_call: TRBV18; d_call: NA; cdr3_nt: TGTGCCAGCTCACCGACACAGAACACTGAAGCTTTCTTT; cdr3_aa: CASSPTQNTEAFF
cdr3_length: 15; j_call: TRBJ2-7; clone_size: NA; v_call: TRBV9; d_call: NA; cdr3_nt: TGTGCCAGCAGCGTAGCGGGGGGCCCCTCCTACGAGCAGTACTTC; cdr3_aa: CASSVAGGPSYEQYF
cdr3_length: 16; j_call: TRBJ1-1; clone_size: NA; v_call: TRBV28; d_call: TRBD1; cdr3_nt: TGTGCCAGCAGTGCCCCCCGGGGGACAGGGGACACTGAAGCTTTCTTT; cdr3_aa: CASSAPRGTGDTEAFF
cdr3_length: 14; j_call: TRBJ1-1; clone_size: NA; v_call: TRBV5-4; d_call: NA; cdr3_nt: TGTGCCAGCAGCTCTACGGGGGTTGGCGCTGAAGCTTTCTTT; cdr3_aa: CASSSTGVGAEAFF
cdr3_length: 15; j_call: TRBJ2-3; clone_size: NA; v_call: TRBV4-3; d_call: NA; cdr3_nt: TGCGCCAGCAGCCAAGATACCCGAAGCCTAGATACGCAGTATTTT; cdr3_aa: CASSQDTRSLDTQYF
cdr3_length: 15; j_call: TRBJ2-2; clone_size: NA; v_call: TRBV10-2; d_call: TRBD1; cdr3_nt: TGCGCCAGCAGCAAGACAGGGAAGTACACCGGGGAGCTGTTTTTT; cdr3_aa: CASSKTGKYTGELFF
cdr3_length: 16; j_call: TRBJ1-1; clone_size: NA; v_call: TRBV27; d_call: TRBD1; cdr3_nt: TGTGCCAGCAGTTTTGGGGACAGGCTGATGAACACTGAAGCTTTCTTT; cdr3_aa: CASSFGDRLMNTEAFF
cdr3_length: 13; j_call: TRBJ2-5; clone_size: NA; v_call: TRBV5-1; d_call: NA; cdr3_nt: TGCGCCAGCAGCCCCGGGATACAAGAGACCCAGTACTTC; cdr3_aa: CASSPGIQETQYF
cdr3_length: 15; j_call: TRBJ2-7; clone_size: NA; v_call: TRBV5-1; d_call: TRBD1; cdr3_nt: TGCGCCAGCACCAGGAGGACAGGGGGTTCCTACGAGCAGTACTTC; cdr3_aa: CASTRRTGGSYEQYF
cdr3_length: 12; j_call: TRBJ2-1; clone_size: NA; v_call: TRBV10-2; d_call: NA; cdr3_nt: TGCGCCAGCTCCCTCGAGGGCGATGAGCAGTTCTTC; cdr3_aa: CASSLEGDEQFF
cdr3_length: 13; j_call: TRBJ1-2; clone_size: NA; v_call: TRBV12-3/TRBV12-4; d_call: NA; cdr3_nt: TGTGCCAGCAGTTTTGGGGCGGAGTATGGCTACACCTTC; cdr3_aa: CASSFGAEYGYTF
cdr3_length: 22; j_call: TRBJ1-3; clone_size: NA; v_call: TRBV21-1; d_call: NA; cdr3_nt: TGTGCCAGCAGCAAAGCGATGCAGAGTGGAATAGATTACCCCCCTCCAGGGAACACCATATATTTT; cdr3_aa: CASSKAMQSGIDYPPPGNTIYF
cdr3_length: 13; j_call: TRBJ2-7; clone_size: NA; v_call: TRBV29-1; d_call: TRBD2; cdr3_nt: TGCAGCGTTCGGCGGGGGGCTGGGAACGAGCAGTACTTC; cdr3_aa: CSVRRGAGNEQYF
cdr3_length: 14; j_call: TRBJ1-1; clone_size: NA; v_call: TRBV5-1; d_call: NA; cdr3_nt: TGCGCCAGCAGCTTGGAGGGTTGGGGAGAACGGGCTTTCTTT; cdr3_aa: CASSLEGWGERAFF
cdr3_length: 15; j_call: TRBJ1-1; clone_size: NA; v_call: TRBV5-4; d_call: TRBD1; cdr3_nt: TGTGCCAGCAGCCCTGACAGGGGATCTTACACTGAAGCTTTCTTT; cdr3_aa: CASSPDRGSYTEAFF
cdr3_length: 14; j_call: TRBJ2-1; clone_size: once; v_call: TRBV2; d_call: TRBD2; cdr3_nt: TGTGCCAGCAGGGTCCCGGGACTAGCGGGGGAGCAGTTCTTC; cdr3_aa: CASRVPGLAGEQFF
cdr3_length: 14; j_call: TRBJ1-2; clone_size: NA; v_call: TRBV4-1; d_call: TRBD1; cdr3_nt: TGCGCCAGCAGCGGACAGGGATACCAAAATGGCTACACCTTC; cdr3_aa: CASSGQGYQNGYTF
cdr3_length: 12; j_call: TRBJ1-2; clone_size: NA; v_call: TRBV6-6; d_call: NA; cdr3_nt: TGTGCCAGCAGTCCGGACAGCTATGGCTACACCTTC; cdr3_aa: CASSPDSYGYTF
cdr3_length: 13; j_call: TRBJ1-1; clone_size: NA; v_call: TRBV5-4; d_call: NA; cdr3_nt: TGTGCCAGCAGCTTGGAGCAGGACACTGAAGCTTTCTTT; cdr3_aa: CASSLEQDTEAFF
cdr3_length: 12; j_call: TRBJ1-2; clone_size: NA; v_call: TRBV2; d_call: NA; cdr3_nt: TGTGCCAGCTCTAGGGGCGGGGCCGGCTACACCTTC; cdr3_aa: CASSRGGAGYTF